The 5 T cell receptor beta chains presented below share a single source sample, sequenced in a study of T cell repertoires in cytomegalovirus infection. Their specific antigens are unknown. TCRdb reprocessed the reads via MiXCR and lists one record per CDR3 protein. The sample shows approximately 270,000 distinct CDR3 sequences, less than 25% of them seen only once. The sequences come from cultured PBMCs, collected from culture after CMV antigen stimulation. Every receptor here comes from a human donor in good health (CMV status not recorded). Some clones in this sample may be carry-over from other donors' samples.

This clonotype was seen many times. The CDR3 loop is CASSGVTGTGNQPQHF. The CDR3 coding sequence is TGTGCCAGCAGTGGCGTAACGGGAACGGGCAATCAGCCCCAGCATTTT. The chain uses TRBV6-1 and TRBJ1-5; D is unresolved. The germline CDR1 and CDR2 sequences are MNHNS and SASEGT. The CDR3 sequence is 16 residues long. V was cut by 4 bases and J by 2 bases, with 15 bases left in between.

This clonotype was counted ten times or more. This chain uses TRBV19 with TRBJ1-2, with D possibly TRBD1 on 5 matching bases. CDR1 LNHDA and CDR2 SQIVND come from the germline V gene (reference sequence). The CDR3 has 16 amino acids. Trimming removed 2 bases at V and 0 bases at J, with 13 bases between. In DNA, the CDR3 is TGTGCCAGTAGTATAAGGAGGACAAAGACTAACTATGGCTACACCTTC. It codes for CASSIRRTKTNYGYTF.

This chain uses TRBV24-1 with TRBJ2-1, with 8 bases identical to TRBD2. Germline trimming cut 3 bases from V and 0 bases from J; bases unmatched to any gene: 18. The CDR3 length is 21 residues. The germline V gene encodes CDR1 KGHDR and CDR2 SFDVKD. The chain's CDR3 is CATSDPTLPRLAGRSYNEQFF. The CDR3 DNA sequence: TGTGCCACCAGTGATCCTACCCTTCCCCGGCTAGCGGGCCGCTCCTACAATGAGCAGTTCTTC.

This clonotype was picked up one time. V and J are TRBV5-1 and TRBJ1-2; no firm D call. Germline lookup yields CDR1 SGHRS and CDR2 YFSETQ. V was trimmed by 1 base and J by 6 bases, leaving 16 bases between them. The CDR3 is 15 residues long. For the CDR3, the DNA is TGCGCCAGCAGCTTGAGCCAACTCGTGGGAGATGGCTACACCTTC. It translates to CASSLSQLVGDGYTF.

This clonotype was observed a few times. The rearrangement uses TRBV20-1 and TRBJ2-5, with TRBD2 identical over 11 bases. V shed 6 bases and J 4 bases; nucleotides not matched to a gene: 7. Germline CDR1 is DFQATT and CDR2 is SNEGSKA (reference sequence). CDR3 length: 14 amino acids. CDR3 sequence reads: CSATGLAAPETQYF. The CDR3 region has the DNA TGCAGTGCCACGGGACTAGCGGCCCCAGAGACCCAGTACTTC.